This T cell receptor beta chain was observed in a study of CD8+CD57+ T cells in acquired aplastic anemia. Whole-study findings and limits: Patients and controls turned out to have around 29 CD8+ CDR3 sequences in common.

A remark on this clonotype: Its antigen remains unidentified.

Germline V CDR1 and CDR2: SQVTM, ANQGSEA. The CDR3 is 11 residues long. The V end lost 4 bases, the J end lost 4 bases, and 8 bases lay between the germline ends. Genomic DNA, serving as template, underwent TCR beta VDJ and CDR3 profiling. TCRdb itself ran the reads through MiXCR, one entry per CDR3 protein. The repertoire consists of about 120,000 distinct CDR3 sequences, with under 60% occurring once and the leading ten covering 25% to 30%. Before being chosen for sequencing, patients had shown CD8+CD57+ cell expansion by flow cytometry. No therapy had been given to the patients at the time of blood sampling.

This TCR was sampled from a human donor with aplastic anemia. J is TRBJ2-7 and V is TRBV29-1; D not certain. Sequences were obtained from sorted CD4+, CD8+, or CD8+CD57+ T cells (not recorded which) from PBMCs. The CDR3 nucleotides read TGCAGCGTTGTACGCTCGTACGAGCAGTACTTC. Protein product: CSVVRSYEQYF.